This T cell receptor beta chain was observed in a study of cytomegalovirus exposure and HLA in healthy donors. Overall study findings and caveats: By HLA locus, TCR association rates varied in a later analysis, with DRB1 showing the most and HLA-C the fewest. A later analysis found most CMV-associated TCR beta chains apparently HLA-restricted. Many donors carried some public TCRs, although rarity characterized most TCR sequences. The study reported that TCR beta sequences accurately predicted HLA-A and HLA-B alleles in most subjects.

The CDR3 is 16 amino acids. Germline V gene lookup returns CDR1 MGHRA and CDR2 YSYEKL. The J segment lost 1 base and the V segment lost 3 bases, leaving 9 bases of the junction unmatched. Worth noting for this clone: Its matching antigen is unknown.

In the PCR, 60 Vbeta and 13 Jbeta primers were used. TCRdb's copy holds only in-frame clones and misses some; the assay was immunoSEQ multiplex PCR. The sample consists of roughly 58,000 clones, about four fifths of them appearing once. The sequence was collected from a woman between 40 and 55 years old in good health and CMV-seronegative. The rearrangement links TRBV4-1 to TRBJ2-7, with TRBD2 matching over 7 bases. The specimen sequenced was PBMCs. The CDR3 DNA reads TGCGCCAGCAGCCACGGAAGCACGGGAGGTTCCTACGAGCAGTACTTC. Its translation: CASSHGSTGGSYEQYF.